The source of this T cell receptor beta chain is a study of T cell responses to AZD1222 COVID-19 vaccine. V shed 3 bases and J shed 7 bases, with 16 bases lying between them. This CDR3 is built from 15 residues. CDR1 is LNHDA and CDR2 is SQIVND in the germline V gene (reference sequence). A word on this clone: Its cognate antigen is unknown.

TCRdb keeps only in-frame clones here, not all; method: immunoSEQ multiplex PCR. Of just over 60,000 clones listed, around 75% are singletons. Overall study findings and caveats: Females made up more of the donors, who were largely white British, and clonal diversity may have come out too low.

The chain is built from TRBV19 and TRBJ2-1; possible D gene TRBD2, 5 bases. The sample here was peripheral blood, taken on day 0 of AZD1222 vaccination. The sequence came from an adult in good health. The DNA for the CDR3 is TGTGCCAGTAGTATCGGCGGGTCGGGCAGGAATGAGCAGTTCTTC. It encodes CASSIGGSGRNEQFF.